This T cell receptor beta chain was recorded in a study of blood T cell repertoires in COVID-19. Background on the study: Nucleic acid was either cDNA or gDNA, and it came from T cells, B-cell-depleted T cells, or PBMCs.

Repertoires were generated with immunoSEQ multiplex PCR, while TCRdb's copy carries only in-frame clones and drops some. The sample records about 280,000 clones, about nine tenths being singletons. The CDR3 consists of 15 residues. Trimming stripped 1 base from V and 2 bases from J, with 8 bases between. CDR1 and CDR2 from the germline V gene are MGHRA and YSYEKL. Enrolment of Seattle patients took place during active infection, and they were followed longitudinally. The sequence was obtained from a woman aged 30 to 39 with COVID-19, enrolled during active disease. The chain is built from TRBV4-1 and TRBJ2-2; D unresolved. What was sequenced was peripheral blood. The CDR3 here is CASSQGQINTGELFF. The CDR3 DNA reads TGCGCCAGCAGCCAAGGCCAGATTAACACCGGGGAGCTGTTTTTT.